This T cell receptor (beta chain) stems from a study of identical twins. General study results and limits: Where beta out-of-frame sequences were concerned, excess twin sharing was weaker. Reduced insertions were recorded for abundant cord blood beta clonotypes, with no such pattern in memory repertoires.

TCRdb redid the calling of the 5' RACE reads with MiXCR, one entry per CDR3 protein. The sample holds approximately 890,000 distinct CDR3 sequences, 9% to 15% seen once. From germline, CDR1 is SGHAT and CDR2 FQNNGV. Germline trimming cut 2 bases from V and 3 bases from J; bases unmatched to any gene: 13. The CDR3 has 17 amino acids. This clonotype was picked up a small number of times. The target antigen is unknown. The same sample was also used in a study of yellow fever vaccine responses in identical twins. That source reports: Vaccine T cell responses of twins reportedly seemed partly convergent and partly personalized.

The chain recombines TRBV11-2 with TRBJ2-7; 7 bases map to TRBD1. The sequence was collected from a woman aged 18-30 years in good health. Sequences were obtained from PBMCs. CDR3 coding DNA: TGTGCCAGCAGCTTAACCCAAGCCCGGGACAGCTACTACGAGCAGTACTTC. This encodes CASSLTQARDSYYEQYF.